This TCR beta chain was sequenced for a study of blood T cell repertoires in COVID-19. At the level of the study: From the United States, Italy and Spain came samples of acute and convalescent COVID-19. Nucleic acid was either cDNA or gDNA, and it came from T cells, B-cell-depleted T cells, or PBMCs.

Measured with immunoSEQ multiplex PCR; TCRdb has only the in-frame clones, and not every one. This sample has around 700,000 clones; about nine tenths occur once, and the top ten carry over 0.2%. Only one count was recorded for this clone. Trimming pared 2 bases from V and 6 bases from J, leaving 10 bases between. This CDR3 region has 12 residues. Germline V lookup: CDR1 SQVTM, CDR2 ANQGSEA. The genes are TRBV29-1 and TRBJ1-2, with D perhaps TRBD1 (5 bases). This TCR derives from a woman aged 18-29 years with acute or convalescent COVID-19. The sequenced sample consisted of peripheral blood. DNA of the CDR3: TGCAGCGTTGAACTCAGGGTGGATGGCTACACCTTC. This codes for CSVELRVDGYTF.